The following is a TCR beta chain sequence with its context. The data belong to a study of blood T cell repertoires in COVID-19. Study information: T cells, B-cell-depleted T cells, or PBMCs provided the cDNA or gDNA that served as material.

Under the authors' procedure: Estimation of nucleated cell counts relied on the amplification of reference gene primers. Here immunoSEQ multiplex PCR was the method, and the copy in TCRdb shows in-frame clones only, minus some. V and J calls and clone size are copied from that table; D and trimming were computed from the DNA. This sample has some 670,000 clones, with 85% to 90% found just once. This receptor was obtained from a woman aged 18-29 years with acute or convalescent COVID-19. Material: peripheral blood.

The chain's CDR3 is CASSPPGLRGAGLGETQYF. The CDR3 DNA reads as TGTGCCAGCTCACCACCGGGCCTGCGGGGCGCAGGTTTAGGAGAGACCCAGTACTTC. This chain links TRBV18 with TRBJ2-5; maybe TRBD2 (6 bases). Per the germline V gene, CDR1 is KGHSH and CDR2 is LQKENI. The V gene lost 0 bases and the J gene lost 4 bases, with 24 bases spanning the gap. This CDR3 is built from 19 residues.